These 16 T cell receptor beta chains share one sample of origin, sequenced in a study of cytomegalovirus exposure and HLA in healthy donors. With 60 Vbeta and 13 Jbeta primers, the PCR was carried out. Generated by immunoSEQ multiplex PCR, the TCRdb table keeps only in-frame clones and is missing some. The data show tens of thousands of clones, 60% to 80% seen once. Sequencing was performed on PBMCs. These receptors came from a male donor in good health and CMV-seropositive.

The chain couples TRBV2 to TRBJ2-5, with D possibly matching TRBD2 (6 bases). The V and J ends lost 7 bases and 2 bases respectively, with 11 bases between them. CDR3 size: 13 residues. Germline values: CDR1 SNHLY, CDR2 FYNNEI. DNA for the CDR3: TGTGCCAGCATGGAAGGACTACAAGAGACCCAGTACTTC. Translating it yields CASMEGLQETQYF.

V is TRBV4-2 and J is TRBJ2-1, with TRBD2 as a possible D gene (5 bases). Trimming removed 0 bases from V and 13 bases from J, with 10 bases in between. Germline V lookup: CDR1 LGHNA, CDR2 YNFKEQ. The CDR3 extends over 12 amino acids. Written as DNA, the CDR3 is TGTGCCAGCAGCCAAGATACGGGAATCCAGTTCTTC. It specifies CASSQDTGIQFF.

This clone came up once. This chain joins TRBV27 and TRBJ1-1; D remains ambiguous. V lost 6 bases to trimming and J lost 2 bases, with 13 bases between them. This CDR3 has 14 residues. Germline CDR1 MNHEY, CDR2 SMNVEV (reference sequence). The CDR3 spells CASRLRFTNTEAFF. In DNA form, the CDR3 reads TGTGCCAGCAGACTCAGGTTCACCAACACTGAAGCTTTCTTT.

The chain couples TRBV9 to TRBJ1-4, with a weak D call TRBD1 (5 bases). In germline, CDR1 is SGDLS, CDR2 YYNGEE. The CDR3 is 13 residues long. V lost 7 bases to trimming and J lost 7 bases, with 14 bases between them. In DNA form, the CDR3 reads TGTGCCAGCGCGGCCCGGGGGTCTGAAAAACTGTTTTTT. Encoded protein: CASAARGSEKLFF.

This chain joins TRBV7-2 and TRBJ1-2, with a weak D call TRBD1 (5 bases). CDR3 length equals 14 residues. The germline V and J ends were trimmed by 5 bases and 8 bases, with 18 bases remaining between them. CDR1 is SGHTA, CDR2 FQGNSA, per germline. The CDR3 sequence: CASSERQGREGYTF. The CDR3 nucleotides are TGTGCCAGCAGCGAGCGTCAGGGTAGAGAGGGCTACACCTTC.

This rearrangement joins TRBV7-2 to TRBJ2-3, with D possibly matching TRBD2 (6 bases). Trimming stripped 5 bases from V and 1 base from J, with 10 bases between. The CDR3 has 14 residues. Germline V gene lookup returns CDR1 SGHTA and CDR2 FQGNSA. The CDR3 DNA reads TGTGCCAGCAGCCTACGGAGGGGCACAGATACGCAGTATTTT. It yields the protein CASSLRRGTDTQYF.

This clone was seen a single time. The chain has TRBV19 and TRBJ1-6; 8 bases map to TRBD1. CDR1 and CDR2 from the germline V gene are LNHDA and SQIVND (reference sequence). The CDR3 has 15 residues. The junction had 4 bases not matched to a gene; V was cut back by 3 bases and J by 6 bases. The CDR3 loop reads CASSMTGDGNSPLHF. CDR3 DNA: TGTGCCAGTAGTATGACAGGGGACGGTAATTCACCCCTCCACTTT.

Only a few counts were recorded for this clone. The rearrangement joins TRBV28 to TRBJ2-7, with 8 bases identical to TRBD2. The V segment lost 3 bases and the J segment 5 bases; nucleotides outside the gene matches: 6. The CDR3 contains 14 residues. The germline gives CDR1 MDHEN, CDR2 SYDVKM. CDR3 amino acids: CASSFSGGADEQYF. CDR3 sequence (DNA): TGTGCCAGCAGTTTTTCCGGGGGGGCCGACGAGCAGTACTTC.

The chain carries TRBV20-1 and TRBJ1-2; D gene ambiguous. The V end was cut by 0 bases, the J end by 8 bases, with 7 bases between. Germline V gene data show CDR1 as DFQATT and CDR2 as SNEGSKA (reference sequence). The CDR3 length is 11 residues. For the CDR3, the DNA is TGCAGTGCTAGAGATCTTCGGGGCTACACCTTC. Translating gives CSARDLRGYTF.

The J gene is TRBJ1-3, the V gene TRBV6-5, with 8 bases aligning to TRBD1. CDR1 and CDR2 from the germline V gene are MNHEY and SVGAGI. V shed 7 bases and J 4 bases; nucleotides not matched to a gene: 9. This CDR3 contains 15 residues. The CDR3 is CASTALDRVGNTIYF. In DNA, the CDR3 is TGTGCCAGCACCGCCTTGGACAGGGTCGGAAACACCATATATTTT.

The chain employs TRBV6-1 and TRBJ1-6; tentatively, D is TRBD1 (6 bases). V dropped 5 bases and J dropped 3 bases, with 8 bases sitting between them. The CDR3 extends over 14 amino acids. CDR1 and CDR2 from the germline V gene are MNHNS and SASEGT. The CDR3 bases are TGTGCCAGCAGTAGGGGGAACTATAATTCACCCCTCCACTTT. Translation gives CASSRGNYNSPLHF.

The chain has TRBV28 and TRBJ1-1; no definite D call. The CDR3 sequence is 15 residues long. The V end was cut by 3 bases, the J end by 5 bases, with 16 bases between. Germline V lookup: CDR1 MDHEN, CDR2 SYDVKM. The CDR3 region is CASSFYRQADTEAFF. The DNA for the CDR3 is TGTGCCAGCAGTTTTTACCGGCAGGCCGATACTGAAGCTTTCTTT.

The genes are TRBV11-3 and TRBJ2-7; D uncertain. Trimming removed 0 bases from V and 6 bases from J, with 6 bases in between. The germline V gene has CDR1 SGHNT and CDR2 YENEEA. The CDR3 is made up of 12 amino acids. The CDR3, as DNA: TGTGCCAGCAGCTTAGATCACTCCGAGCAGTACTTC. It is translated as CASSLDHSEQYF.

This clone appeared a few times. The CDR3 nucleotides read TGTGCCCTCCCGTCCGGGATCCACAATGAGCAGTTCTTC. Protein product: CALPSGIHNEQFF. The chain uses TRBV7-9 and TRBJ2-1; possibly TRBD2 for D (5 bases). V was trimmed by 11 bases and J by 5 bases, leaving 16 bases between them. The CDR3 is made up of 13 amino acids. Per germline, CDR1 SEHNR and CDR2 FQNEAQ (reference sequence). Complete variable domain (other parts from reference TRBV7-9 and TRBJ2-1): DTGVSQNPRHKITKRGQNVTFRCDPISEHNRLYWYRQTLGQGPEFLTYFQNEAQLEKSRLLSDRFSAERPKGSFSTLEIQRTEQGDSAMYLCALPSGIHNEQFFGPGTRLTVL.

In nucleotides, the CDR3 is TGTGCCAGCTCACCCACCGGGACAGGGCCAAAAGGGGCCCAGCATTTT. This gives the protein CASSPTGTGPKGAQHF. The chain employs TRBV18 and TRBJ1-5; 9 bases match TRBD1. CDR1 and CDR2 (germline): KGHSH, LQKENI. This CDR3 is 16 amino acids long. V shed 3 bases, J shed 11 bases, and the junction held 14 bases outside the gene matches.

The V gene is TRBV7-9, the J gene TRBJ1-5; 7 bases map to TRBD1. Germline V gives CDR1 SEHNR, CDR2 FQNEAQ (reference sequence). The CDR3 consists of 18 residues. V shed 1 base and J 0 bases; nucleotides not matched to a gene: 9. The CDR3, as DNA: TGTGCCAGCAGCTTAGGACAGGGCGGAGATTTTAGCAATCAGCCCCAGCATTTT. This encodes CASSLGQGGDFSNQPQHF.